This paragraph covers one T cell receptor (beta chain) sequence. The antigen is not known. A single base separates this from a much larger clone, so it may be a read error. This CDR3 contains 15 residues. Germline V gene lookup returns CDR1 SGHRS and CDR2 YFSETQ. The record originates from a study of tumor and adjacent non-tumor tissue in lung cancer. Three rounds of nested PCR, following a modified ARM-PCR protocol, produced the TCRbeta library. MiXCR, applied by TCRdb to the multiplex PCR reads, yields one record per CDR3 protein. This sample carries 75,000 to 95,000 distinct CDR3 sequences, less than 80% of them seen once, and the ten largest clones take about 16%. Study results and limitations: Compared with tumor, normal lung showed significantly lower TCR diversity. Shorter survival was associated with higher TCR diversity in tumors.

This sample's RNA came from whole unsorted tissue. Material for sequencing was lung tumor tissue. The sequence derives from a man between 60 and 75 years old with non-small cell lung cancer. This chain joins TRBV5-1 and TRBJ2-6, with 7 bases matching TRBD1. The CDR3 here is CAGSRQGSGANVLTF. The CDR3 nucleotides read TGCGCCGGCAGCAGACAGGGATCCGGGGCCAACGTCCTGACTTTC.